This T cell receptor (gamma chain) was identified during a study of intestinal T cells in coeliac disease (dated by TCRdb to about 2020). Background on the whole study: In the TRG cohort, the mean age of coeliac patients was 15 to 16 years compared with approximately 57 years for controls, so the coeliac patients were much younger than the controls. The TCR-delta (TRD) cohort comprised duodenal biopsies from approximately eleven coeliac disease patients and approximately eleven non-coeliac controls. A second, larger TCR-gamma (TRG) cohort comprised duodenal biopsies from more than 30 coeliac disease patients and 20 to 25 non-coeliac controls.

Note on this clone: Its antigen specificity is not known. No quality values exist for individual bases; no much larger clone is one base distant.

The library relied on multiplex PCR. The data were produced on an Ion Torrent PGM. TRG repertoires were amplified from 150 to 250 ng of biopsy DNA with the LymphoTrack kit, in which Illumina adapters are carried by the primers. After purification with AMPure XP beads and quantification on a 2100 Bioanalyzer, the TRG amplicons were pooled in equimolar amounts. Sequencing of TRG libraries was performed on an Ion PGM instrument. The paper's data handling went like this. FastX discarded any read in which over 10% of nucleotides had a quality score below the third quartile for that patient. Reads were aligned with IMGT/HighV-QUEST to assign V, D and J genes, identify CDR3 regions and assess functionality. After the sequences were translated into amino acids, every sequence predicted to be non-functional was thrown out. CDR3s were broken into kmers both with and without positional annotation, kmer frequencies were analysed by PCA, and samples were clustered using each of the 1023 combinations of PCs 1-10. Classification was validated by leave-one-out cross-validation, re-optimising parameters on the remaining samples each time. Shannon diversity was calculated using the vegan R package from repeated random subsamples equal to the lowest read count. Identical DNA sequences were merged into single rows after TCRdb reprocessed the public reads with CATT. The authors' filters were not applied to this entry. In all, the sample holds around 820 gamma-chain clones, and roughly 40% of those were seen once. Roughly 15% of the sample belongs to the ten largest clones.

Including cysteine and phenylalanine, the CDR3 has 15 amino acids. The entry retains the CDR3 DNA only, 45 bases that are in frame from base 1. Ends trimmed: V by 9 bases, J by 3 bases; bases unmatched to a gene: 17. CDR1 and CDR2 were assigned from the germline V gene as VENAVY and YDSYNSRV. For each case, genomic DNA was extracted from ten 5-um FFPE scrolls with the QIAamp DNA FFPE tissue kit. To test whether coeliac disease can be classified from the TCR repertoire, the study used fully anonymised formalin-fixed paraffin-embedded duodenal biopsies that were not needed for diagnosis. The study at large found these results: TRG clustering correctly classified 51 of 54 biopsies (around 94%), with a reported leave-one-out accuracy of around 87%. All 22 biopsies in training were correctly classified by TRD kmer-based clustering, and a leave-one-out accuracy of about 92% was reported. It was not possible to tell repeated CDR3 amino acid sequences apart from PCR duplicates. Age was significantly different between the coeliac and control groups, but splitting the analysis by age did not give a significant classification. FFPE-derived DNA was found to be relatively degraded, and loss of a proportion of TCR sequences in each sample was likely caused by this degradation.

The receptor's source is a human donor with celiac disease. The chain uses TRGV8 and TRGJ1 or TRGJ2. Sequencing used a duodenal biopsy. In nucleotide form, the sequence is TGTGCCACCCAATTGACTGTTCCCCGTTATTATAAGAAACTCTTT. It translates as CATQLTVPRYYKKLF.